A selection of T cell receptor beta chains follows, all from one sample in a study of blood T cell repertoires in COVID-19. Sequencing used immunoSEQ multiplex PCR; TCRdb keeps in-frame clones, though not all of them. Seen here are a few hundred thousand clones, roughly 90% observed once, and the top ten hold less than 2%. The sequenced sample was PBMCs or T cells enriched from blood (not recorded which). Receptor source: a woman aged 40 to 50 who had recovered from COVID-19. The CDR3 runs from the conserved cysteine through the conserved F or W. The D gene is left open where the match is weak. Some rows mark clone size as missing; the rest say once, few, many or name a class of expanded clone.

CDR3	DNA	J	size	V	D
CASSQDGGQAFYGYTF	TGCGCCAGCAGCCAAGACGGAGGACAGGCCTTCTATGGCTACACCTTC	TRBJ1-2	once	TRBV4-3	TRBD1
CASSYLGQGNGNTIYF	TGTGCCAGCAGTTACTTGGGACAGGGAAATGGAAACACCATATATTTT	TRBJ1-3	NA	TRBV6-5	TRBD1
CASSPTIGEQFF	TGTGCCAGCTCACCAACTATTGGTGAGCAGTTCTTC	TRBJ2-1	NA	TRBV18	NA
CASSPVVGLKNIQYF	TGCGCCAGCAGCCCGGTGGTGGGCCTTAAAAACATTCAGTACTTC	TRBJ2-4	NA	TRBV5-1	NA
CASSSRQSPMGGYTF	TGTGCCAGCAGTTCAAGACAGAGCCCCATGGGGGGCTACACCTTC	TRBJ1-2	NA	TRBV7-2	NA
CASSVEATEQFF	TGTGCCAGCAGCGTTGAGGCAACGGAGCAGTTCTTC	TRBJ2-1	NA	TRBV9	NA
CASSQAPGLAGVTPTDTQYF	TGCGCCAGCAGCCAGGCACCGGGACTAGCGGGGGTAACACCCACAGATACGCAGTATTTT	TRBJ2-3	NA	TRBV4-1	TRBD2
CASSFGETTNEKLFF	TGTGCCAGCAGCTTCGGAGAAACAACTAATGAAAAACTGTTTTTT	TRBJ1-4	once	TRBV7-9	NA
CASSGQGAYGYTF	TGTGCCAGTAGTGGACAGGGGGCCTATGGCTACACCTTC	TRBJ1-2	NA	TRBV19	TRBD1
CASSFVLAVNEQFF	TGTGCCAGCAGCTTCGTACTAGCGGTCAATGAGCAGTTCTTC	TRBJ2-1	NA	TRBV11-3	TRBD2
CASSFGGVGVTEAFF	TGCGCCAGCAGCTTTGGGGGCGTAGGAGTCACTGAAGCTTTCTTT	TRBJ1-1	NA	TRBV5-1	NA
CASRDREAYEQYF	TGTGCCAGCCGGGACAGGGAGGCCTACGAGCAGTACTTC	TRBJ2-7	NA	TRBV6-5	TRBD1
CASSGIDRYTGELFF	TGTGCCAGCAGCGGAATAGACAGATACACCGGGGAGCTGTTTTTT	TRBJ2-2	NA	TRBV9	NA
CSARGGPAQHF	TGCAGTGCTAGAGGTGGTCCGGCCCAGCATTTT	TRBJ1-5	NA	TRBV20-1	NA
CASSPTTRAAYEQYF	TGCGCCAGCAGCCCAACGACTAGGGCAGCCTACGAGCAGTACTTC	TRBJ2-7	NA	TRBV5-1	NA
CASSPAENTIYF	TGTGCCAGCAGCCCTGCGGAAAACACCATATATTTT	TRBJ1-3	NA	TRBV9	NA
CATSKTGTSSYNEQFF	TGTGCCACCAGCAAAACCGGGACTAGCTCCTACAATGAGCAGTTCTTC	TRBJ2-1	NA	TRBV15	TRBD2
CASSEGEKYF	TGTGCCAGCAGTGAAGGGGAGAAGTACTTC	TRBJ2-7	NA	TRBV6-1	NA
CASSPAAAEYGYTF	TGTGCCAGCAGCCCCGCAGCGGCCGAATATGGCTACACCTTC	TRBJ1-2	NA	TRBV9	NA
CASSVTSGTYNEQFF	TGTGCCAGCAGCGTCACTAGCGGAACTTACAATGAGCAGTTCTTC	TRBJ2-1	NA	TRBV2	TRBD2